This passage covers 31 T cell receptor beta chains from one sample sequenced in a study of blood T cells in healthy people across ages. PCR was performed a second time for about 6 to 12 cycles using a sample-barcoded 5' primer and a J-beta primer mix. TCRdb fed the 5' RACE reads into MiXCR, producing one record per CDR3 protein. This sample has over 600,000 distinct CDR3 sequences, with roughly 41% found just once. The material sequenced was blood. Receptors were obtained from an elderly man in good health.

This clonotype was seen a few times. The J gene is TRBJ1-5, the V gene TRBV4-3; D call uncertain. The ends were cut back, 0 bases at V and 5 bases at J, with 11 bases in the middle. The CDR3 runs 15 residues. Germline assignment: CDR1 LGHNA and CDR2 YSLEER. CDR3 in amino acids: CASSQDIRRDQPQHF. The CDR3 region has the DNA TGCGCCAGCAGCCAAGATATACGGAGGGATCAGCCCCAGCATTTT.

A word on this clonotype: Relative to the germline gene, one junction end is altered; a read error may explain this. The chain employs TRBV9 and TRBJ2-1; D is uncertain. Germline V gives CDR1 SGDLS, CDR2 YYNGEE. The CDR3 consists of 11 residues. The CDR3 is CASSGHNERFF. The CDR3 nucleotides read TGTGCCAGCAGCGGCCACAATGAGCGGTTCTTC.

The chain uses TRBV4-3 and TRBJ2-3; D possibly corresponds to TRBD2 (5 bases). This CDR3 has 13 residues. V shed 0 bases and J shed 14 bases, with 15 bases lying between them. Germline CDR1 reads LGHNA; CDR2 reads YSLEER. The CDR3 reads CASSQDVANLRYF. CDR3 bases: TGCGCCAGCAGCCAAGATGTAGCGAATTTGCGGTATTTT.

The CDR3: CASSRTSGRNYGQYF. In DNA, the CDR3 is TGTGCCAGCAGTCGGACTAGCGGGAGGAACTACGGGCAGTACTTC. J is TRBJ2-5 and V is TRBV28; 14 bases align to TRBD2. This CDR3 contains 15 residues. J was trimmed by 11 bases and V by 5 bases; bases with no gene match: 10. CDR1 is MDHEN and CDR2 is SYDVKM in the germline V gene.

This clonotype has only a few counts. This chain uses TRBV7-9 with TRBJ2-1; 7 bases are shared with TRBD1. Unmatched junction bases numbered 9, after V lost 5 bases and J lost 5 bases. This CDR3 contains 15 residues. Per the germline V gene, CDR1 is SEHNR and CDR2 is FQNEAQ (reference sequence). In DNA, the CDR3 is TGTGCCAGCAGCACCGACAGGGATTTCAACAATGAGCAGTTCTTC. This sequence encodes CASSTDRDFNNEQFF.

This clonotype was observed a few times. V is TRBV11-2 and J is TRBJ2-7; D ambiguous. V lost 5 bases and J lost 6, with 14 bases in between. This CDR3 region has 13 residues. Germline lookup yields CDR1 SGHAT and CDR2 FQNNGV. CDR3 nucleotides: TGTGCCAGCAGCCTTAGGGTTCTCTCCGAGCAGTACTTC. It is translated as CASSLRVLSEQYF.

This clonotype has ten or more counts. The chain recombines TRBV4-3 with TRBJ2-7; tentative D call: TRBD2 (6 bases). Germline CDR1 LGHNA, CDR2 YSLEER. V lost 4 bases to trimming and J lost 5 bases, with 18 bases between them. The CDR3 has 15 amino acids. For the CDR3, the DNA is TGCGCCAGCAGCCGGATGAACGGGAGATTGAACGAGCAGTACTTC. The encoded protein is CASSRMNGRLNEQYF.

The V call is TRBV6-5, the J call TRBJ2-1; no definite D call. The CDR3 covers 14 residues. V was shortened by 0 bases and J by 7 bases, with 10 bases between the two germline ends. Germline V gene sequence: CDR1 MNHEY, CDR2 SVGAGI. This CDR3 is CASSYSPGLNEQFF. In DNA form, the CDR3 reads TGTGCCAGCAGTTACTCTCCCGGCTTGAATGAGCAGTTCTTC.

In regard to this clonotype: This could be a read error, since a much larger clone is one nucleotide away. This rearrangement joins TRBV28 to TRBJ2-3; D ambiguous. CDR3 size: 14 residues. CDR1 and CDR2 from the germline V gene are MDHEN and SYDVKM. Trimming shortened V by 11 bases and J by 0 bases, and 15 bases separated the two germline ends. CDR3 coding DNA: TGTGCCTGCTTAAGGGCGCGAAGCACAGATACGCAGTATTTT. This sequence encodes CACLRARSTDTQYF.

This clonotype was counted a few times. V gene TRBV20-1 combines with J gene TRBJ2-7, with 8 bases identical to TRBD2. V shed 0 bases, J shed 6 bases, and the junction held 13 bases outside the gene matches. The length of the CDR3 is 16 residues. CDR1 and CDR2 from the germline V gene are DFQATT and SNEGSKA (reference sequence). In DNA form, the CDR3 reads TGCAGTGCTAGAGACATGAGGTTCCGGGAGGGATCCGAGCAGTACTTC. Translation gives CSARDMRFREGSEQYF.

This clonotype was seen a handful of times. V gene TRBV6-2 or TRBV6-3 combines with J gene TRBJ2-7; 7 bases align to TRBD1. The germline V gene has CDR1 MNHEY and CDR2 SVGEGT. J gave up 7 bases and V 2 bases, and 8 bases lay outside the gene matches. CDR3 length: 14 amino acids. CDR3 sequence: CASSYDRVQMEQYF. The CDR3 nucleotides read TGTGCCAGCAGTTACGACAGGGTCCAGATGGAGCAGTACTTC.

This rearrangement joins TRBV11-2 to TRBJ2-7, with 8 bases fitting TRBD2. Germline CDR1 is SGHAT and CDR2 is FQNNGV. The trim removed 5 bases at V and 7 bases at J, leaving 19 bases unmatched. The CDR3 has 17 amino acids. For the CDR3, the DNA is TGTGCCAGCAGCACCCCCCTACTAGCGGAGACCTACAATGAGCAGTACTTC. It encodes CASSTPLLAETYNEQYF.

The chain joins TRBV7-2 to TRBJ1-6; 7 nucleotides agree with TRBD1. Germline V lookup: CDR1 SGHTA, CDR2 FQGNSA. The CDR3 loop spans 16 amino acids. J was trimmed by 9 bases and V by 5 bases; bases with no gene match: 13. CDR3: CASSTLQGPRVSPLHF. In DNA, the CDR3 is TGTGCCAGCAGCACGTTACAGGGGCCAAGGGTTTCACCCCTCCACTTT. The whole variable domain, remainder taken from reference TRBV7-2 and TRBJ1-6, is GAGVSQSPSNKVTEKGKDVELRCDPISGHTALYWYRQSLGQGLEFLIYFQGNSAPDKSGLPSDRFSAERTGGSVSTLTIQRTQQEDSAVYLCASSTLQGPRVSPLHFGNGTRLTVT.

This clonotype was picked up a small number of times. The chain couples TRBV9 to TRBJ2-7; D unclear. Germline V lookup: CDR1 SGDLS, CDR2 YYNGEE. The CDR3 has 16 amino acids. Trimming removed 0 bases at V and 0 bases at J, with 13 bases between. DNA for the CDR3: TGTGCCAGCAGCGTAGATGTGACGAAAAGCTCCTACGAGCAGTACTTC. This translates into CASSVDVTKSSYEQYF.

In its sample, this clonotype was seen many times. V is TRBV12-3 or TRBV12-4 and J is TRBJ2-1, with 8 bases aligning to TRBD1. The V segment lost 6 bases and the J segment 2 bases; nucleotides outside the gene matches: 6. The CDR3 spans 15 residues. CDR3 DNA sequence: TGTGCCAGCAGGACAGGGGCCGGGACCTACAATGAGCAGTTCTTC. Its protein product is CASRTGAGTYNEQFF.

The V and J genes are TRBV12-3 or TRBV12-4 and TRBJ2-7; D might be TRBD1 or TRBD2, each matching 6 bases. V lost 0 bases and J lost 7, with 16 bases in between. This CDR3 comprises 15 residues. The CDR3 sequence: CASSLALRGVREQYF. The CDR3 DNA reads TGTGCCAGCAGTTTAGCGCTAAGGGGGGTTAGGGAGCAGTACTTC.

This chain uses TRBV4-3 with TRBJ2-7; TRBD2 agrees at 11 bases. The assigned J gene may be wrong: the sequence end matches TRBJ2-5 better. The CDR3 contains 16 residues. The germline gives CDR1 LGHNA, CDR2 YSLEER. The CDR3, as DNA: TGCGCCAGCAGCCAAGGCGGGACTAGCGGAGGGGAGACCCAGTACTTC. This sequence encodes CASSQGGTSGGETQYF.

This clonotype was seen a few times. V and J are TRBV5-1 and TRBJ1-1, with D unresolved. Per the germline V gene, CDR1 is SGHRS and CDR2 is YFSETQ. Trimming shortened V by 4 bases and J by 1 base, and 14 bases separated the two germline ends. This CDR3 spans 15 amino acids. The CDR3: CASSQTPTSNTEAFF. For the CDR3, the DNA is TGCGCCAGCAGCCAGACACCCACTTCGAACACTGAAGCTTTCTTT. Full variable domain (missing parts from reference TRBV5-1 and TRBJ1-1): KAGVTQTPRYLIKTRGQQVTLSCSPISGHRSVSWYQQTPGQGLQFLFEYFSETQRNKGNFPGRFSGRQFSNSRSEMNVSTLELGDSALYLCASSQTPTSNTEAFFGQGTRLTVV.

The rearrangement joins TRBV4-3 to TRBJ2-7; 10 bases line up with TRBD2. Germline V gives CDR1 LGHNA, CDR2 YSLEER. Trimming cost V 4 bases and J 3 bases; bases outside gene matches: 6. The CDR3 sequence is 15 residues long. CDR3 coding DNA: TGCGCCAGCAGCCGCTCACTAGCGGGAAGCTACGAGCAGTACTTC. It codes for CASSRSLAGSYEQYF.

This clonotype came up a few times. This clone may be a read error of a much larger clone one base away. The chain has TRBV7-2 and TRBJ1-2; D is unresolved. Trimming left V 1 base short and J 4 bases short, with 4 bases between. Germline V lookup: CDR1 SGHTA, CDR2 FQGNSA. This CDR3 is built from 12 residues. CDR3 nucleotides: TGTGCCAGCAGCTTAGTTGGCTATGGCTACACCTTC. Translated, it gives CASSLVGYGYTF.

The V gene is TRBV4-2, the J gene TRBJ1-1; D is ambiguous. The CDR3 covers 14 residues. Deletions cut 1 base from V and 1 base from J, with 7 bases between. Germline CDR1 reads LGHNA; CDR2 reads YNFKEQ. The CDR3 DNA is TGTGCCAGCAGCCAAGTACTGTCGAACACTGAAGCTTTCTTT. Translating gives CASSQVLSNTEAFF.

This clonotype was recorded a few times. This chain connects TRBV28 to TRBJ2-7, with TRBD1 identical over 8 bases. Germline V gene lookup returns CDR1 MDHEN and CDR2 SYDVKM. The CDR3 extends over 14 amino acids. V gave up 1 base and J gave up 6 bases; unmatched junction bases: 5. The CDR3 DNA sequence: TGTGCCAGCAGTTTATACCAGGGGGCGGGCGAGCAGTACTTC. The encoded protein is CASSLYQGAGEQYF.

This clonotype was counted between two and nine times. The gene calls are TRBV6-2 or TRBV6-3 and TRBJ2-3; 7 bases are shared with TRBD2. With V trimmed by 5 bases and J by 2 bases, 10 bases remained unmatched. Germline CDR1 and CDR2: MNHEY and SVGEGT. This CDR3 spans 16 amino acids. This CDR3 is CASSPLAAGITDTQYF. In DNA, the CDR3 is TGTGCCAGCAGTCCCCTAGCGGCGGGGATCACAGATACGCAGTATTTT.

This clonotype was seen only a few times. This chain links TRBV7-2 with TRBJ2-5; D call uncertain. The CDR3 covers 16 residues. Germline CDR1 is SGHTA and CDR2 is FQGNSA. V was clipped by 0 bases and J by 7 bases, with 18 bases between them. The CDR3 DNA reads TGTGCCAGCAGCTTAGCTTCGGTAGCTTTGCCCGGGACCCAGTACTTC. Its protein is CASSLASVALPGTQYF.

The chain carries TRBV4-2 and TRBJ1-2; unclear D gene. Germline V gene sequence: CDR1 LGHNA, CDR2 YNFKEQ. The CDR3 contains 15 residues. V lost 0 bases to trimming and J lost 1 base, with 9 bases between them. CDR3 nucleotides: TGTGCCAGCAGCCAAGAGCGGCTCCTTAACTATGGCTACACCTTC. This sequence encodes CASSQERLLNYGYTF.

This clonotype has more than one count but fewer than ten. The chain carries TRBV6-1 and TRBJ2-1; D may be TRBD2 (8 bases). The CDR3 runs to 17 residues. Germline CDR1 is MNHNS and CDR2 is SASEGT. V lost 2 bases to trimming and J lost 4 bases, with 18 bases between them. The CDR3 region is CASSEKGATSGYNEQFF. The CDR3 bases are TGTGCCAGCAGTGAAAAGGGGGCAACTAGCGGATACAATGAGCAGTTCTTC.

Concerning this clonotype: This could be a read error, since a much larger clone is one nucleotide away. The chain recombines TRBV11-2 with TRBJ2-7, with D uncertain. This CDR3 is 14 amino acids long. The germline V gene encodes CDR1 SGHAT and CDR2 FQNNGV. Here the CDR3 DNA reads TGTGCCAGCAGCTTAGTAGATGCCACCTACGGGCAGTACTTC. It codes for CASSLVDATYGQYF.

J is TRBJ2-3 and V is TRBV6-5; the D is unclear. V lost 8 bases and J 0 bases, leaving 6 bases between the germline ends. This CDR3 region has 12 residues. CDR1 and CDR2 from the germline V gene are MNHEY and SVGAGI. CDR3 DNA sequence: TGTGCCAGCCAAGGCAGCACAGATACGCAGTATTTT. This sequence encodes CASQGSTDTQYF.

J is TRBJ2-7 and V is TRBV6-5; TRBD1 or TRBD2 may be the D gene (6 bases each). V lost 6 bases, J lost 3 bases, and 12 bases lay in between. This CDR3 has 13 amino acids. The V gene's germline CDR1 is MNHEY and CDR2 SVGAGI. CDR3 loop: CASRRDKNYEQYF. The CDR3 DNA is TGTGCCAGCAGGCGGGACAAGAACTACGAGCAGTACTTC.

This clonotype showed up just a few times. The genes are TRBV6-2 or TRBV6-3 and TRBJ2-7; weak D call: TRBD1 (7 bases). Germline CDR1 and CDR2: MNHEY and SVGEGT. V lost 7 bases, J lost 6 bases, and 16 bases lay in between. The CDR3 is 13 residues long. The CDR3 here is CASNPRGVGEQYF. CDR3 sequence (DNA): TGTGCCAGCAACCCCAGGGGGGTTGGCGAGCAGTACTTC.

This chain connects TRBV29-1 to TRBJ2-1, with a tentative D call TRBD2 (5 bases). With 7 bases removed from V and 4 bases from J, the gap between germline ends came to 17 bases. CDR3 length: 14 residues. In germline, CDR1 is SQVTM, CDR2 ANQGSEA. As DNA, the CDR3 is TGCAGCGATAGGCTAAGCGGAGCTTACAATGAGCAGTTCTTC. The encoded protein is CSDRLSGAYNEQFF.